These 14 T cell receptor beta chains originate from one sample sequenced in a study of blood T cells in healthy people across ages. It was with a sample-barcoded 5' primer and a J-beta primer mix that a second PCR of roughly 6 to 12 cycles was run. TCRdb re-derived calls from the 5' RACE reads in MiXCR, one entry per CDR3 protein. The sample contains 550,000 to 600,000 distinct CDR3 sequences, roughly 43% of which appear only once. Sequencing input: blood. These receptors were obtained from an elderly man in good health.

This chain connects TRBV29-1 to TRBJ2-1; D might be TRBD2 (6 bases). The CDR3 contains 12 residues. Germline assignment: CDR1 SQVTM and CDR2 ANQGSEA. V lost 7 bases and J lost 9, with 16 bases in between. The CDR3: CSAGWQGGEQFF. DNA of the CDR3: TGCAGCGCGGGGTGGCAGGGAGGTGAGCAGTTCTTC.

V gene TRBV7-2 combines with J gene TRBJ1-5, with TRBD1 as a possible D gene (6 bases). Germline loops: CDR1 SGHTA, CDR2 FQGNSA. V lost 1 base and J lost 6, with 19 bases in between. This CDR3 has 17 amino acids. The CDR3 here is CASSLVGDWRGTQPQHF. The CDR3 DNA reads TGTGCCAGCAGCTTAGTTGGTGATTGGAGGGGGACTCAGCCCCAGCATTTT. The entire variable domain, with the rest obtained from reference TRBV7-2 and TRBJ1-5, is as follows: GAGVSQSPSNKVTEKGKDVELRCDPISGHTALYWYRQSLGQGLEFLIYFQGNSAPDKSGLPSDRFSAERTGGSVSTLTIQRTQQEDSAVYLCASSLVGDWRGTQPQHFGDGTRLSIL.

The rearrangement links TRBV6-6 to TRBJ2-1, with a tentative D call TRBD1 (5 bases). Germline V CDR1 and CDR2: MNHNY, SVGAGI (reference sequence). The CDR3 runs 15 residues. V lost 7 bases and J lost 5, with 18 bases in between. The CDR3 here is CASTIHGQDNNEQFF. CDR3 DNA sequence: TGTGCCAGCACTATACACGGGCAGGACAACAATGAGCAGTTCTTC.

The chain combines TRBV15 with TRBJ2-7, with D possibly being TRBD1 (6 bases). V was pared by 0 bases and J by 2 bases, with 8 bases between. The CDR3 runs to 14 residues. Germline values: CDR1 LNHNV, CDR2 YYDKDF (reference sequence). This CDR3 reads CATSRERTAYEQYF. CDR3 nucleotide sequence: TGTGCCACCAGCAGAGAGCGGACAGCCTACGAGCAGTACTTC.

This clonotype has only one observation. This sequence may be a read error, since a much larger clone differs from it by one base. The conserved closing phenylalanine or tryptophan is absent in this CDR3, likely reflecting a read error. The chain couples TRBV4-3 to TRBJ2-7; 7 bases are shared with TRBD1. There are 15 residues in the CDR3. V shed 5 bases and J 3 bases; nucleotides not matched to a gene: 10. Germline V lookup: CDR1 LGHNA, CDR2 YSLEER. The CDR3 DNA sequence: TGCGCCAGCAGCTCCTGGGCGGCAGGGGGCTACGAGCAGTACTAC. It yields the protein CASSSWAAGGYEQYY.

The chain combines TRBV7-8 with TRBJ2-1; 7 nucleotides align to TRBD2. Trimming removed 1 base from V and 7 bases from J; junction bases left unmatched: 13. CDR3 size: 17 residues. CDR1 is SGHVS and CDR2 is FQNEAQ in the germline V gene. Here the CDR3 reads CASSLGRWPPGGNEQFF. In nucleotides, the CDR3 is TGTGCCAGCAGCTTAGGGCGTTGGCCCCCCGGGGGGAATGAGCAGTTCTTC.

This sequence joins TRBV20-1 and TRBJ2-1; TRBD2 matches 8 bases. Unmatched junction bases numbered 6, after V lost 8 bases and J lost 3 bases. The CDR3 totals 13 residues. Germline V gene data show CDR1 as DFQATT and CDR2 as SNEGSKA (reference sequence). The CDR3, as DNA: TGCAGTCCCGGGAGCGGGAGCTACAATGAGCAGTTCTTC. The encoded protein is CSPGSGSYNEQFF.

The chain carries TRBV24-1 and TRBJ2-1; D call uncertain. The CDR3 runs to 15 residues. From germline, CDR1 is KGHDR and CDR2 SFDVKD. Between the trimmed V and J ends, which lost 10 bases and 6 bases, there was a span of 21 bases. The CDR3 here is CATAAPYVSGNEQFF. The DNA of the CDR3 is TGTGCCACGGCCGCGCCATACGTCAGTGGCAATGAGCAGTTCTTC.

This clonotype was detected a few times. This rearrangement joins TRBV29-1 to TRBJ2-5; 7 bases match TRBD1. Germline V gene lookup returns CDR1 SQVTM and CDR2 ANQGSEA. CDR3 length: 14 residues. J was trimmed by 0 bases and V by 7 bases; bases with no gene match: 8. The DNA for the CDR3 is TGCAGCGGCGAGACAGGGAATTACCAAGAGACCCAGTACTTC. Amino acids: CSGETGNYQETQYF.

V gene TRBV6-2 or TRBV6-3 combines with J gene TRBJ2-7; the D gene is possibly TRBD2 (7 bases). The CDR3 covers 14 residues. Germline values: CDR1 MNHEY, CDR2 SVGEGT. V lost 7 bases, J lost 4 bases, and 17 bases lay in between. CDR3: CASNTRRGTYEQYF. The CDR3 region has the DNA TGTGCCAGCAACACGAGGCGGGGGACATACGAGCAGTACTTC.

This clonotype has only a few counts. The chain carries TRBV12-3 or TRBV12-4 and TRBJ2-1; D remains ambiguous. The CDR3 is made up of 12 amino acids. V was cut by 0 bases and J by 13 bases, with 10 bases left in between. The CDR3 DNA sequence: TGTGCCAGCAGTTTAGCGAGCGCGGCCCAGTTCTTC. The encoded protein is CASSLASAAQFF.

V is TRBV20-1 and J is TRBJ2-3; 13 positions match TRBD2. This CDR3 comprises 17 residues. Germline V CDR1 and CDR2: DFQATT, SNEGSKA (reference sequence). Trimming removed 3 bases from V and 6 bases from J; junction bases left unmatched: 12. The CDR3 loop is CSARRLAGGSEGDTQYF. CDR3 in DNA: TGCAGTGCTAGGCGACTAGCGGGAGGATCTGAGGGTGATACGCAGTATTTT.

This clonotype turned up a few times. This rearrangement joins TRBV27 to TRBJ2-7, with 10 bases aligning to TRBD1. Germline CDR1 is MNHEY and CDR2 is SMNVEV (reference sequence). V shed 5 bases, J shed 0 bases, and the junction held 7 bases outside the gene matches. The CDR3 runs to 16 residues. As DNA, the CDR3 is TGTGCCAGCAGTGCCGGGACAGGGGACTTCTCCTACGAGCAGTACTTC. It translates to CASSAGTGDFSYEQYF.

The chain uses TRBV20-1 and TRBJ2-1; TRBD2 aligns across 8 bases. In germline, CDR1 is DFQATT, CDR2 SNEGSKA (reference sequence). The CDR3 is 15 amino acids. After removal of 3 bases from V and 4 bases from J, the junction contained 8 bases not matched to a gene. The CDR3 bases are TGCAGTGCTAGGTTTCCGGCTAGCGGGTACAATGAGCAGTTCTTC. Amino acids: CSARFPASGYNEQFF.